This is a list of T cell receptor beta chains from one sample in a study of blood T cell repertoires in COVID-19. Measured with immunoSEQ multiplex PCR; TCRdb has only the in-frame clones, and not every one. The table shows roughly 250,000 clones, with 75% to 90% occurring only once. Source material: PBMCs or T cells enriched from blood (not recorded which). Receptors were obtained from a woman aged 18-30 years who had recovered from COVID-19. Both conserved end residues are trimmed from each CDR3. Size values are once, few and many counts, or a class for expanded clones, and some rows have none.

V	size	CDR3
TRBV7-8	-	ASSPGGTPNGPGNTIY
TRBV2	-	ASSGSTSRETQY
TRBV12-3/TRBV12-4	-	ASSQDSGRTLF
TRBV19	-	ASRQGFTNEQF
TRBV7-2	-	ASSLFSYTEAF
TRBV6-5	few	ASSYSVGGNYGYT
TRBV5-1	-	ASSLDPDEQY
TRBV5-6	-	ASSLQLRHPNT
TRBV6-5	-	ASRQGSYEQY
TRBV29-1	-	SVSFGTNYGYT
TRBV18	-	ASSPFPPMGGLAKNIQY
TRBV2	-	ASRERPYEQY
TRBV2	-	ASSFRQGATNEKLF
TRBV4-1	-	ASSQPGGTEGTSGANVLT